This TCR beta chain appears in the sequencing data of a study of T-cell memory formation after mild COVID-19 (dated by TCRdb to the early 2020s). A note on the overall study: Most TCR sequence clusters were specific to one of the two donors. In a couple of donors, T-cell clones that expanded and contracted after mild COVID-19 were followed by sequencing TCRalpha and TCRbeta repertoires longitudinally. Two young, previously healthy adult volunteers, one female and one male, were included in the cohort. What the study reported, not specific to this receptor: Balanced CD4/CD8 phenotypes were observed for clones contracting from day 15 to 85, whereas a bias towards CD4+ was observed for a second wave of clones expanding from day 15 to 37. Only a couple of mild cases were covered in the study, and larger cohorts including severe cases with pre-infection samples were considered necessary. The second-wave clones that peaked on day 37 were not confirmed to be SARS-CoV-2 specific. Contracting CD4+ clones turned up mainly in the CM and EM memory subsets, whereas EMRA was where CD8+ clones were enriched. Some responding clones were detected in pre-infection memory, suggesting pre-existing cross-reactive memory T cells joined the SARS-CoV-2 response.

In this sample, this clonotype turned up once. Its recognized antigen is unknown. A read error may produce the germline difference seen at one junction end. PBMCs were isolated by Ficoll-Paque density gradient centrifugation. TCRdb records Illumina NovaSeq 6000 as the sequencer. Using 5'RACE with constant-segment primers, TCRalpha and TCRbeta cDNA libraries were constructed, with sample barcodes and unique molecular identifiers added in the process. Trizol reagent was used to extract RNA from every sample. The libraries were amplified in two PCR steps, and the second step added a second sample barcode and Illumina TruSeq adapters. The libraries were sequenced on an Illumina NovaSeq using 2 x 150 bp paired-end reads. Regarding the original processing steps: With migec v1.2.7, reads were demultiplexed and then collapsed into UMI-guided consensus sequences. Using mixcr v2.1.11, the UMI consensuses were aligned to TRA and TRB V and J templates and assembled into clonotypes. A clonotype was counted as expanded or contracted only if both edgeR and NoisET called the change significant, with noise models trained on biological replicates. edgeR calls used a false discovery rate-adjusted p below 0.01 and a log2 fold-change threshold of 1. As an exploratory analysis of dynamics, max-normalized trajectories of the 1000 most abundant clonotypes were examined by PCA with hierarchical clustering. Separately sequenced CD4+ and CD8+ repertoires were used to assign the CD4 or CD8 phenotype of responding clones. The raw public reads went through TCRdb reprocessing: fastp at Q25, MiXCR clone calling, in-frame beta chains kept. Rows merge per CDR3 protein into single entries with the most common DNA and genes. The V and J calls shown here were made by TCRdb, not taken from the authors' results. Present in this sample are approximately 270,000 distinct CDR3 sequences, 15% to 20% of which were seen just once. The ten largest clones take up 20% to 25% of the sample.

Looking up the germline V gene (reference sequence) yields CDR1 LGHDT and CDR2 YNNKEL. Its CDR3 holds 11 amino acids, cysteine through phenylalanine. Only the CDR3 region is kept as DNA, spanning 33 bases read in frame from base 1. The sequence joins TRBV3-1 to TRBJ1-5, with the D gene too uncertain to name. The sample taken for sequencing was PBMCs or a T cell subset sorted from them (not recorded which). The sequence was obtained from a man aged 18 to 30 who had mild COVID-19 (a few samples of this study predate the infection). The sample titles of this study are shuffled in the database, so cell type and time point are left out; the donor was told from shared clones. The DNA sequence is given as TGTGCCAGCAGCCAGGGTCAGTCCCAGCATTTT. This codes for CASSQGQSQHF. The reference TRBV3-1 and TRBJ1-5 proteins fill in what lies around the CDR3, so the full variable domain reads DTAVSQTPKYLVTQMGNDKSIKCEQNLGHDTMYWYKQDSKKFLKIMFSYNNKELIINETVPNRFSPKSPDKAHLNLHINSLELGDSAVYFCASSQGQSQHFGDGTRLSIL.